This T cell receptor (beta chain) was documented in a study of beta chain features in type 1 diabetes. Study results and limitations: It was possible that PCR favored shorter templates, equally so in patients and controls.

About this clone itself: Its specificity is unknown.

V lost 4 bases and J lost 4; bases outside the gene matches: 9. The CDR3 has 15 amino acids. Germline V gene sequence: CDR1 SGHRS, CDR2 YFSETQ. The entirety of the isolated RNA underwent reverse transcription, so expressed TCRB transcripts were sequenced. Sequenced by immunoSEQ multiplex PCR; TCRdb stores in-frame clones only, minus some. The profile shows about 40,000 clones, around 48% of them singletons. The sequencing input was central memory CD4+ T cells from blood. The chain combines TRBV5-1 with TRBJ1-2; TRBD1 aligns across 8 bases. This clonotype was sampled from a woman under 30 in good health. DNA of the CDR3: TGCGCCAGCAGCGACGTGTCAGGGGGCGCCTATGGCTACACCTTC. Protein: CASSDVSGGAYGYTF.